The 16 T cell receptor beta chains below come from one sample, sequenced in a study of T cell repertoires in cytomegalovirus infection. TCRdb re-derived calls from the reads in MiXCR, one entry per CDR3 protein. The data contain roughly 320,000 distinct CDR3 sequences, around 9.5% of them singletons. The sample consisted of PBMCs. The receptors were gathered from a human donor in good health (CMV status not recorded). Some clones in this sample may be carry-over from other donors' samples.

Ten or more counts support this clonotype. CDR3 region: CASSLRSGDETQYF. The CDR3 nucleotides read TGTGCCAGCAGTTTACGGTCAGGGGATGAGACCCAGTACTTC. This chain uses TRBV12-3 or TRBV12-4 with TRBJ2-5, with D possibly being TRBD1 (6 bases). V was pared by 2 bases and J by 5 bases, with 12 bases between. The CDR3 has 14 amino acids.

J is TRBJ1-5 and V is TRBV30, with a tentative D call TRBD1 (6 bases). CDR1 is GTSNPN and CDR2 is SVGIG in the germline V gene (reference sequence). This CDR3 is built from 13 residues. CDR3 region: CAWSGASNQPQHF. In DNA form, the CDR3 reads TGTGCATGGTCGGGGGCTAGCAATCAGCCCCAGCATTTT.

There are many counts of this clonotype. The rearrangement joins TRBV7-8 to TRBJ1-4, with a possible D match to TRBD1 (5 bases). Between the trimmed V and J ends, which lost 5 bases and 5 bases, there was a span of 6 bases. The CDR3 sequence is 12 residues long. CDR1 and CDR2 (germline): SGHVS, FQNEAQ. The CDR3 DNA reads as TGTGCCAGCAGCAGGGGAAATGAAAAACTGTTTTTT. As protein: CASSRGNEKLFF.

In the case of this clonotype: An end of the junction does not agree with germline; a read error may underlie this. The chain joins TRBV20-1 to TRBJ2-5; D gene uncertain. The CDR3 contains 10 residues. Germline V gene lookup returns CDR1 DFQATT and CDR2 SNEGSKA (reference sequence). The CDR3 DNA sequence: TGCAGTGCGGACGAAGAGACCCAGCACTTC. As protein: CSADEETQHF.

This rearrangement joins TRBV7-2 to TRBJ1-1; D unresolved. V shed 4 bases and J shed 2 bases, with 8 bases lying between them. The germline CDR1 and CDR2 sequences are SGHTA and FQGNSA. CDR3 length: 13 residues. The CDR3 is CASSYKPNTEAFF. The CDR3 DNA reads TGTGCCAGCAGCTATAAACCTAACACTGAAGCTTTCTTT.

This clonotype was found many times. The chain uses TRBV7-9 and TRBJ2-7; D perhaps matches TRBD2 (6 bases). The CDR3 is 13 residues long. Germline V lookup: CDR1 SEHNR, CDR2 FQNEAQ (reference sequence). V was clipped by 8 bases and J by 1 base, with 12 bases between them. The CDR3 nucleotides are TGTGCCAGCCGGGCTAGCGCTTCCTACGAGCAGTACTTC. It specifies CASRASASYEQYF.

The J gene is TRBJ2-1, the V gene TRBV20-1, with 10 bases fitting TRBD2. V shed 7 bases, J shed 4 bases, and the junction held 10 bases outside the gene matches. This CDR3 is 15 amino acids long. Germline V lookup: CDR1 DFQATT, CDR2 SNEGSKA (reference sequence). The CDR3 here is CSVKDRTSGYNEQFF. The DNA of the CDR3 is TGCAGTGTAAAGGATAGGACTAGCGGTTACAATGAGCAGTTCTTC.

This clonotype was detected only a few times. The chain employs TRBV28 and TRBJ2-3; a possible D gene is TRBD1 (6 bases). With 5 bases removed from V and 4 bases from J, the gap between germline ends came to 19 bases. CDR1 and CDR2 (germline): MDHEN, SYDVKM. This CDR3 is 16 amino acids long. CDR3 amino acids: CASSGQGIPDADTQYF. The CDR3 DNA reads TGTGCCAGCAGTGGTCAGGGGATCCCCGACGCAGATACGCAGTATTTT.

This chain uses TRBV7-2 with TRBJ2-7; 9 bases align to TRBD1. The germline gives CDR1 SGHTA, CDR2 FQGNSA. After removal of 5 bases from V and 2 bases from J, the junction contained 7 bases not matched to a gene. The CDR3 contains 15 residues. The CDR3 DNA is TGTGCCAGCAGCAAAGGACAGGGGTGGACCTACGAGCAGTACTTC. Amino acids: CASSKGQGWTYEQYF. The entire variable domain, with the rest obtained from reference TRBV7-2 and TRBJ2-7, is as follows: GAGVSQSPSNKVTEKGKDVELRCDPISGHTALYWYRQSLGQGLEFLIYFQGNSAPDKSGLPSDRFSAERTGGSVSTLTIQRTQQEDSAVYLCASSKGQGWTYEQYFGPGTRLTVT.

The chain employs TRBV29-1 and TRBJ1-3; D is possibly TRBD1 (6 bases). Trimming removed 1 base at V and 10 bases at J, with 11 bases between. This CDR3 contains 12 residues. Germline values: CDR1 SQVTM, CDR2 ANQGSEA. The CDR3 nucleotides read TGCAGCGTTGAAGTCACAGGGCGGACCATATATTTT. Translating it yields CSVEVTGRTIYF. Based on the CDR3 plus reference TRBV29-1 and TRBJ1-3, the full variable domain is SAVISQKPSRDICQRGTSLTIQCQVDSQVTMMFWYRQQPGQSLTLIATANQGSEATYESGFVIDKFPISRPNLTFSTLTVSNMSPEDSSIYLCSVEVTGRTIYFGEGSWLTVV.

The sample holds a few counts of this clonotype. The V call is TRBV12-5, the J call TRBJ1-2, with 10 bases that match TRBD1. Germline lookup yields CDR1 LGHNT and CDR2 FRNRAP. Trimming took 5 bases from V and 0 from J; bases not matched to a gene: 6. The CDR3 sequence is 16 residues long. The CDR3 loop reads CASGSPGQGPNYGYTF. The DNA of the CDR3 is TGTGCTAGTGGTAGCCCGGGACAGGGGCCTAACTATGGCTACACCTTC. The full variable domain, with the rest looked up from reference TRBV12-5 and TRBJ1-2, is DARVTQTPRHKVTEMGQEVTMRCQPILGHNTVFWYRQTMMQGLELLAYFRNRAPLDDSGMPKDRFSAEMPDATLATLKIQPSEPRDSAVYFCASGSPGQGPNYGYTFGSGTRLTVV.

This clonotype showed up many times. V usage is TRBV7-2 and J usage is TRBJ1-5, with D tentatively TRBD1 (6 bases). V was clipped by 3 bases and J by 5 bases, with 11 bases between them. This CDR3 has 14 amino acids. Looked up from germline, CDR1 is SGHTA and CDR2 is FQGNSA. As DNA, the CDR3 is TGTGCCAGCAGCTTGGGCAACAGGGATCAGCCCCAGCATTTT. Translating it yields CASSLGNRDQPQHF. Combining the CDR3 with reference TRBV7-2 and TRBJ1-5 gives the whole variable domain GAGVSQSPSNKVTEKGKDVELRCDPISGHTALYWYRQSLGQGLEFLIYFQGNSAPDKSGLPSDRFSAERTGGSVSTLTIQRTQQEDSAVYLCASSLGNRDQPQHFGDGTRLSIL.

This clonotype was counted many times. The chain is built from TRBV7-2 and TRBJ2-7; 9 positions agree with TRBD1. Germline V lookup: CDR1 SGHTA, CDR2 FQGNSA. The length of the CDR3 is 15 residues. V shed 4 bases and J 3 bases; nucleotides not matched to a gene: 7. The CDR3 loop reads CASSSLDRGNYEQYF. As DNA, the CDR3 is TGTGCCAGCAGCTCCCTGGACAGGGGAAACTACGAGCAGTACTTC.

This clonotype was counted ten times or more. The gene calls are TRBV20-1 and TRBJ1-5; D is ambiguous. Germline V gene lookup returns CDR1 DFQATT and CDR2 SNEGSKA (reference sequence). Between the trimmed V and J ends, which lost 6 bases and 4 bases, there was a span of 10 bases. This CDR3 is built from 12 residues. CDR3 coding DNA: TGCAGTGCCCTAATATCTAATCAGCCCCAGCATTTT. Residues: CSALISNQPQHF.

In its sample, this clonotype was seen many times. The chain joins TRBV7-2 to TRBJ1-2; D unresolved. Germline CDR1 is SGHTA and CDR2 is FQGNSA. The CDR3 is 16 residues long. The germline V and J ends were trimmed by 6 bases and 4 bases, with 21 bases remaining between them. In nucleotides, the CDR3 is TGTGCCAGCAGTTCCCGTTCCGGGCCCTCGGGCTATGGCTACACCTTC. Protein product: CASSSRSGPSGYGYTF.

The chain carries TRBV11-2 and TRBJ2-2; weak D call: TRBD2 (6 bases). The V gene's germline CDR1 is SGHAT and CDR2 FQNNGV. Deletions cut 2 bases from V and 6 bases from J, with 13 bases between. The CDR3 spans 15 residues. CDR3 nucleotides: TGTGCCAGCAGCTTAAGCCTAGCGAGGGCCGGGGAGCTGTTTTTT. Translation gives CASSLSLARAGELFF.